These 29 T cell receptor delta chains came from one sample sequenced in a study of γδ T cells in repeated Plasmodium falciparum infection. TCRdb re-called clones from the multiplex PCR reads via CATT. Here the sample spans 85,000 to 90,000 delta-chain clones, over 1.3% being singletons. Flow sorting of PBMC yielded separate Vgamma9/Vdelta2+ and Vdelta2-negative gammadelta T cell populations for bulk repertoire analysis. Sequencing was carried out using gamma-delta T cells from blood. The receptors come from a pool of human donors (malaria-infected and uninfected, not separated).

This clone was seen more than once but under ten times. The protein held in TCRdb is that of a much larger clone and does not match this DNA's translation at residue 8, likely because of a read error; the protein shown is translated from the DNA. The CDR3 nucleotides are TGTGCTCTTGGGGATAGACCCCTCTACACCGATAAACTCATCTTT. It is translated as CALGDRPLYTDKLIF. The genes are TRDV1 and TRDJ1; D gene uncertain. TCRdb leaves out the J gene; it was filled in here by matching the DNA to germline. The CDR3 covers 15 residues. The germline V gene has CDR1 TSWWSYY and CDR2 QGS. Trimming stripped 3 bases from V and 0 bases from J, with 11 bases between.

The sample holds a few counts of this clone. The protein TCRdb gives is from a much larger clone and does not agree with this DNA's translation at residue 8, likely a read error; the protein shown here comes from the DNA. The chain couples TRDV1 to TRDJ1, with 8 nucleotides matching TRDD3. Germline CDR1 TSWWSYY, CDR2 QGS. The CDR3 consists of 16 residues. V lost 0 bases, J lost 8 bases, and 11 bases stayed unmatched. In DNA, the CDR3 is TGTGCTCTTGGGGAACTTCGGGCCTGGGGGAGTACAAAACTCATCTTT. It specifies CALGELRAWGSTKLIF.

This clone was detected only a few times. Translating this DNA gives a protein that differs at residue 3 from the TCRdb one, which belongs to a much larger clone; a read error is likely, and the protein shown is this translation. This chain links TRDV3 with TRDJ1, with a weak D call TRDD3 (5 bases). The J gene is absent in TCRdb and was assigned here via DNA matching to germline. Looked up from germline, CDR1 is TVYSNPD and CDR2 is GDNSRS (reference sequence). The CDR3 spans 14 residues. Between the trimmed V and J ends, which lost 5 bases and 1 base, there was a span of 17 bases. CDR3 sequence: CALGIRTVTDKLIF. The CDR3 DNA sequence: TGTGCCCTCGGTATACGCACTGTCACCGATAAACTCATCTTT.

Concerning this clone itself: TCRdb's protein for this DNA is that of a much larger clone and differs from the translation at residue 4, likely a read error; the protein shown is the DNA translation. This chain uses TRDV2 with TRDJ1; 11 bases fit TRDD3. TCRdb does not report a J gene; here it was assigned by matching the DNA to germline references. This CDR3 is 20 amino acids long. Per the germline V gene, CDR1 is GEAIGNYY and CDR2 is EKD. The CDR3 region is CACGTVWRGEMGDTGPGLIF. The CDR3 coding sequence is TGTGCCTGTGGCACCGTATGGCGCGGGGAAATGGGGGATACGGGACCTGGACTCATCTTT.

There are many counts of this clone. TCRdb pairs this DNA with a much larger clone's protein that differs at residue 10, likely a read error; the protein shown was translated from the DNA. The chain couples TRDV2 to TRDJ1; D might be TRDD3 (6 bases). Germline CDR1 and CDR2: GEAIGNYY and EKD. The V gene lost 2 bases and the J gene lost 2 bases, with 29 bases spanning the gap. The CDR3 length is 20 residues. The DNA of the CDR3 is TGTGCCTGTGACAGACGGTACTGGGTCGCCAAGGGGAGGACGACCGATAAACTCATCTTT. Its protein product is CACDRRYWVAKGRTTDKLIF.

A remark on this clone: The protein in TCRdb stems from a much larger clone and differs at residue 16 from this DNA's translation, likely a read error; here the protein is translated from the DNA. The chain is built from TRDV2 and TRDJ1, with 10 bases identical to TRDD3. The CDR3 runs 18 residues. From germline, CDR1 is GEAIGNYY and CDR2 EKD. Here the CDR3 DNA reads TGTGCCTGTGACCGCGTAGGTACTGGGGGATCGTACACCGATAAACCCATCTTT. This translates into CACDRVGTGGSYTDKPIF.

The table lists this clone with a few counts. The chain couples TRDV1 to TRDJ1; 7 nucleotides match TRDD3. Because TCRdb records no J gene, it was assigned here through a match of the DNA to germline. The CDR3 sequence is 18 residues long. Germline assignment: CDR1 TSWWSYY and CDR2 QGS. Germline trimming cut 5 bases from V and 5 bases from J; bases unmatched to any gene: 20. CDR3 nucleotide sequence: TGTGCTCTTGGGTCAAAAATGATCGACTGGGGCCTTAGGGATAAACTCATCTTT. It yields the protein CALGSKMIDWGLRDKLIF.

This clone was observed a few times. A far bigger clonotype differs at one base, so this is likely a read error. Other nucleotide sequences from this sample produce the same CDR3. CDR3 sequence (DNA): TGTGCCCTTGGGGATTCCATTTCTTCCTACGTACGTACTGGGGGATATGGCCCATACACCGATAAACTCATCTTT. Translating gives CALGDSISSYVRTGGYGPYTDKLIF. The V and J genes are TRDV1 and TRDJ1; 11 nucleotides align to TRDD3. TCRdb leaves out the J gene; it was filled in here by matching the DNA to germline. The CDR3 spans 25 residues. Germline V gene lookup returns CDR1 TSWWSYY and CDR2 QGS.

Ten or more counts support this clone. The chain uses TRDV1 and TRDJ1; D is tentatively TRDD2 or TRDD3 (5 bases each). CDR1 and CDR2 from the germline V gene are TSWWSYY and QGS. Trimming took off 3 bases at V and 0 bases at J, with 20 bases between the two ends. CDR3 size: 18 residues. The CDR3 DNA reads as TGTGCTCTTGGGGATCTTCCCCGGGGGTCCTCCTACACCGATAAACTCATCTTT. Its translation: CALGDLPRGSSYTDKLIF.

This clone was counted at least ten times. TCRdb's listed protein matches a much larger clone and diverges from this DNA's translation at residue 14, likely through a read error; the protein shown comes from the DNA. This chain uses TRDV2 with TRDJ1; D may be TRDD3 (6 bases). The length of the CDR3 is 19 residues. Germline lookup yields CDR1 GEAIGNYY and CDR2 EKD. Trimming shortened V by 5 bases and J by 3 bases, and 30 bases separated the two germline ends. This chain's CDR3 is CACGKIAFGGPKYADKLIF. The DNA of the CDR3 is TGTGCCTGTGGCAAGATCGCTTTTGGGGGGCCCAAGTACGCCGATAAACTCATCTTT.

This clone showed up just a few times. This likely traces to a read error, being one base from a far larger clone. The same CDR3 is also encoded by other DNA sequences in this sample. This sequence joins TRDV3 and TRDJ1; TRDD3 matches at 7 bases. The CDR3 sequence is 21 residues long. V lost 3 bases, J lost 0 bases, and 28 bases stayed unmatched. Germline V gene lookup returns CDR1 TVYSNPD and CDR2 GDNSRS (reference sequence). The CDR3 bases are TGTGCCTTCCCTGATACCCTATTGGGGGACCCAAATCACTCGTACACCGATAAACTCATCTTT. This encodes CAFPDTLLGDPNHSYTDKLIF.

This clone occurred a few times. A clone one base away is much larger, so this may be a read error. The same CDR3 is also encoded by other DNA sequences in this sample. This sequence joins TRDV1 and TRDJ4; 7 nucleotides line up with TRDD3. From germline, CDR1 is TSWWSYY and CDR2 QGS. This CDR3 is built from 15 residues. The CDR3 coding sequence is TGTGCTCTTGGGGATATCTACGGGGGATTCAGACCCCTGATCTTC. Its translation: CALGDIYGGFRPLIF.

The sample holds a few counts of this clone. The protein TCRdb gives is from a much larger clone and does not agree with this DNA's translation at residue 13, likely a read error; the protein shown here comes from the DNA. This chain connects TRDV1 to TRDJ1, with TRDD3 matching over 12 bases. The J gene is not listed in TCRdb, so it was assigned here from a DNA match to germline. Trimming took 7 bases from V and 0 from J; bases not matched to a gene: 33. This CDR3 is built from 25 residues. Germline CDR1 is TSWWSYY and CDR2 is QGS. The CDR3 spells CALDSLQSTGGYPNAKKPYTDKLIF. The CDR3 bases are TGTGCTCTTGATTCCCTACAATCTACTGGGGGATACCCCAACGCCAAAAAACCGTACACCGATAAACTCATCTTT.

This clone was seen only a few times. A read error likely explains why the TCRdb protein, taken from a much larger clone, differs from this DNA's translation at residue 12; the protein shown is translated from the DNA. The CDR3 loop reads CACDDLVGDTTSQLFF. The CDR3 nucleotides read TGTGCCTGTGACGACTTAGTGGGGGATACGACATCACAACTCTTCTTT. The chain employs TRDV2 and TRDJ2, with 11 bases aligning to TRDD3. Germline V lookup: CDR1 GEAIGNYY, CDR2 EKD. The CDR3 runs to 16 residues.

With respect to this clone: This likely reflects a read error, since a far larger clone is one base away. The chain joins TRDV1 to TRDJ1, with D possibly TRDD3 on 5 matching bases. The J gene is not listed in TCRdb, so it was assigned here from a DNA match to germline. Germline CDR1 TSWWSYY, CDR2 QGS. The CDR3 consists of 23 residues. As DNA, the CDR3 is TGTGCCCTTGGGGAACTAGACAGTAGCTACGGATGGTGGGCGAAACCGGGCTTCGATAAACTCATCTTT. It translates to CALGELDSSYGWWAKPGFDKLIF.

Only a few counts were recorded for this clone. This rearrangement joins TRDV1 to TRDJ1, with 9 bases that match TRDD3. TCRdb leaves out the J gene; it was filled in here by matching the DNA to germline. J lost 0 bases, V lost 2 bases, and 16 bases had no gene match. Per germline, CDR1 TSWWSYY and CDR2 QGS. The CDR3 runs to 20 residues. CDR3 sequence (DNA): TGTGCTCTTGGGGAATCATGGGGTACTGGGGGACCGCCTTACACCGATAAACTCATCTTT. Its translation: CALGESWGTGGPPYTDKLIF.

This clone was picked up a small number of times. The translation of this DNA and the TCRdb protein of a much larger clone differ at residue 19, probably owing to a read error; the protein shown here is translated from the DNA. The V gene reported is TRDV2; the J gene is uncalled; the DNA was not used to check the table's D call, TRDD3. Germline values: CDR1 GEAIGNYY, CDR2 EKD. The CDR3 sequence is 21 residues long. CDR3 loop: CACDPFWGIHPSSWDTRQTFF. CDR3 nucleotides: TGTGCCTGTGACCCCTTCTGGGGGATACACCCAAGCTCCTGGGACACCCGACAGACGTTTTTC.

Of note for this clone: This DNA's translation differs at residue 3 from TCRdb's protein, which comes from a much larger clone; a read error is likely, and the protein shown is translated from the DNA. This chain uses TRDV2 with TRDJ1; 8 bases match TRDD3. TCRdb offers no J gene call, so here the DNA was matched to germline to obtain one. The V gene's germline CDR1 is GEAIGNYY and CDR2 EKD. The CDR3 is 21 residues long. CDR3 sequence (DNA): TGTGCCTATGACACCGTTCCCGGTGCTGGGGGAGGAACGGGTAGCACCGATAAACTCATCTTT. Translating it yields CAYDTVPGAGGGTGSTDKLIF.

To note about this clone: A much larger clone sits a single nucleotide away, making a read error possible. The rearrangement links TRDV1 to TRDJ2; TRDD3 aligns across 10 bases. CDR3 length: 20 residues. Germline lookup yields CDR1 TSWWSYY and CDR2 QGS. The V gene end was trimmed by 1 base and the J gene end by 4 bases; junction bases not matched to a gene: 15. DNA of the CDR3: TGTGCTCTTGGGGAACCCCGTTCGCTGGGGGATATAGTTGGGACAGCACAACTCTTCTTT. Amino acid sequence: CALGEPRSLGDIVGTAQLFF.

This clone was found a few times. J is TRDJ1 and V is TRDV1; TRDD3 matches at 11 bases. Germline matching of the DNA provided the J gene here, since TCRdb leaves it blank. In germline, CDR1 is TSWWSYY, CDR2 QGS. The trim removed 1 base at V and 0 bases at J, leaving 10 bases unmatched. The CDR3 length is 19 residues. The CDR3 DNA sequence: TGTGCTCTTGGGGAACGACCCTACTGGGGGATAAAGTACACCGATAAACTCATCTTT. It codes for CALGERPYWGIKYTDKLIF.

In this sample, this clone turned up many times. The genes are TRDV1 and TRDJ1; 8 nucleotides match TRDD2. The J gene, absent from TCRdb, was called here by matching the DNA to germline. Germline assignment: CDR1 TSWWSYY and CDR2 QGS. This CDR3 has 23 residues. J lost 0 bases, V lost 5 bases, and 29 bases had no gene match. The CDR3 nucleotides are TGTGCTCTTGGGTTCTCCCAGGCTCGGGAACTTCCTACGTTGGGGATCCACACCGATAAACTCATCTTT. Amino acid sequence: CALGFSQARELPTLGIHTDKLIF.

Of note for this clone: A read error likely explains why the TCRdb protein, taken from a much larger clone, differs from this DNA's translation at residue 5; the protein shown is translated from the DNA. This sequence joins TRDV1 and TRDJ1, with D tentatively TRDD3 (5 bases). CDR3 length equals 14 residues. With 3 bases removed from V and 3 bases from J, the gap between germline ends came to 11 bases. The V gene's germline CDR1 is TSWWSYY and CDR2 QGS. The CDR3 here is CALGDPFGADKLIF. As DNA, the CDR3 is TGTGCTCTTGGGGACCCCTTTGGGGCCGATAAACTCATCTTT.

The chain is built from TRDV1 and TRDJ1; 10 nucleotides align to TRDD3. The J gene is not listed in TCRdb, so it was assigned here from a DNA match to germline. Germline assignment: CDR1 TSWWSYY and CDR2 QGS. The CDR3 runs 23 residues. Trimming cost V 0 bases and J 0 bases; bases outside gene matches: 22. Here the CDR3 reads CALGELWPSSVLGDSSYTDKLIF. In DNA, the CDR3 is TGTGCTCTTGGGGAACTCTGGCCTTCCTCAGTACTGGGGGATTCTTCGTACACCGATAAACTCATCTTT.

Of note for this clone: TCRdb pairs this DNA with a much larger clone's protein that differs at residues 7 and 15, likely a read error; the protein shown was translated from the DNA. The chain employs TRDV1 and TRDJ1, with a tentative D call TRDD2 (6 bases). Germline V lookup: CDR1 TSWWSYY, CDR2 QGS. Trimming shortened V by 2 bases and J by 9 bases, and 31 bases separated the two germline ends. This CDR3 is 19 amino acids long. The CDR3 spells CALGESPPTQPRYCVELIF. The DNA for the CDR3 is TGTGCTCTTGGGGAAAGCCCTCCTACACAACCTAGATACTGCGTAGAACTCATCTTT.

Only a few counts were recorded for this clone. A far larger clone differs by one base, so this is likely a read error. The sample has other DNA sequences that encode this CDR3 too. The CDR3 reads CACDTVGGGQLTDKLIF. The CDR3 DNA is TGTGCCTGTGACACCGTTGGTGGGGGGCAACTTACCGATAAACTCATCTTT. This chain connects TRDV2 to TRDJ1; D might be TRDD3 (6 bases). TCRdb is silent on the J gene; assignment here came from matching the DNA to germline. The germline gives CDR1 GEAIGNYY, CDR2 EKD. V lost 0 bases and J lost 2, with 18 bases in between. This CDR3 is built from 17 residues.

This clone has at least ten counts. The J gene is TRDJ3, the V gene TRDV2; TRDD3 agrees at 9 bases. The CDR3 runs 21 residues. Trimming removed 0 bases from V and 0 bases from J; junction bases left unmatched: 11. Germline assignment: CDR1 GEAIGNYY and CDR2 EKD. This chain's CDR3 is CACDTGPTGGPSSWDTRQMFF. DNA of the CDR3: TGTGCCTGTGACACCGGACCTACTGGGGGACCGAGCTCCTGGGACACCCGACAGATGTTTTTC.

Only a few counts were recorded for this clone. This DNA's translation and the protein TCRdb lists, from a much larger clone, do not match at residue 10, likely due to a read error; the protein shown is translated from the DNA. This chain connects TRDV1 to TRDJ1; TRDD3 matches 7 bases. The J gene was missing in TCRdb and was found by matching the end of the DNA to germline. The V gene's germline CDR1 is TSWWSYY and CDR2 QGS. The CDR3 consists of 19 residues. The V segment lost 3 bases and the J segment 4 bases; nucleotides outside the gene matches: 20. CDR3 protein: CALGDPPRYRGIWVDKLIF. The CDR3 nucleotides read TGTGCTCTTGGGGATCCTCCCCGGTACCGGGGGATTTGGGTCGATAAACTCATCTTT.

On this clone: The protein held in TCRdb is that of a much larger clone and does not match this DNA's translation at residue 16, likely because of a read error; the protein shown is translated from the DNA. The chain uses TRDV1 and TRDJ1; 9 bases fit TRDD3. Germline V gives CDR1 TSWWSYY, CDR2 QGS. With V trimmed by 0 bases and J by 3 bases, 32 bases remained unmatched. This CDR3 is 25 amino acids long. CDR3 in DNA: TGTGCTCTTGGGGAACTATGGGCGTTCCTACGTTCCACTGGGGGAGAACAGGGGGAGGCCGATAAACTCATCTTT. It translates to CALGELWAFLRSTGGEQGEADKLIF.

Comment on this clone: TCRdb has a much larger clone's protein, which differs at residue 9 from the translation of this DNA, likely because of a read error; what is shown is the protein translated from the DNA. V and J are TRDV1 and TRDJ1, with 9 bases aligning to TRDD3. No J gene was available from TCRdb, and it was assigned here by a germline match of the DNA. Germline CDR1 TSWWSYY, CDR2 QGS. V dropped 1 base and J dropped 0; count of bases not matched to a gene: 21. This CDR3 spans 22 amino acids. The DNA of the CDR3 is TGTGCTCTTGGGGAACCTGGCCTTCTTAGTGGGGGATATCAAATGTACACCGATAAACTCATCTTT. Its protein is CALGEPGLLSGGYQMYTDKLIF.